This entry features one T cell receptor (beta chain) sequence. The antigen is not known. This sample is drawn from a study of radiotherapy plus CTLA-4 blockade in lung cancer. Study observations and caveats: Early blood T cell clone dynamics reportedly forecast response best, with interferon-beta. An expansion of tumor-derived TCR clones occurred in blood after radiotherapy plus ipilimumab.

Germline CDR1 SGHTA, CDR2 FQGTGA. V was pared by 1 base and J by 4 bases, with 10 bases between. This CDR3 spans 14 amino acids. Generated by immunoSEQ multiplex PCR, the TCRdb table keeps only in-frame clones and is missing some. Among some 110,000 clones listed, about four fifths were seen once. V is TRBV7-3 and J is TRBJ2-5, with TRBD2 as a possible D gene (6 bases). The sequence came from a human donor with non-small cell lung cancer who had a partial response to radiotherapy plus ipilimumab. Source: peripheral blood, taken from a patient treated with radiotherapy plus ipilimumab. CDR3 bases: TGTGCCAGCAGCTTAAACCCAGCGGGAGAGACCCAGTACTTC. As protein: CASSLNPAGETQYF.